This T cell receptor beta chain was recorded in a study of T-cell reconstitution after alpha-beta-depleted transplantation in children. CDR1 and CDR2 from the germline V gene are SEHNR and FQNEAQ (reference sequence). The CDR3 runs to 15 residues. Losses at the gene ends were 4 bases for V and 1 base for J; bases not matched to a gene: 4. Unique molecular identifiers were used in preparing the TCRbeta library. MiXCR was run by TCRdb on the PCR reads, yielding one entry per CDR3 protein. The sample yields around 340,000 distinct CDR3 sequences, roughly 13% seen once. This sequence originates from a human donor who donated a stem cell graft to a child with Fanconi anemia. The input for sequencing was PBMCs, taken from the stem cell graft. The rearrangement joins TRBV7-9 to TRBJ1-5; 7 bases are shared with TRBD1. The CDR3 DNA sequence: TGTGCCAGCAGCTATGGGACAGCGAGCAATCAGCCCCAGCATTTT. The encoded protein is CASSYGTASNQPQHF.